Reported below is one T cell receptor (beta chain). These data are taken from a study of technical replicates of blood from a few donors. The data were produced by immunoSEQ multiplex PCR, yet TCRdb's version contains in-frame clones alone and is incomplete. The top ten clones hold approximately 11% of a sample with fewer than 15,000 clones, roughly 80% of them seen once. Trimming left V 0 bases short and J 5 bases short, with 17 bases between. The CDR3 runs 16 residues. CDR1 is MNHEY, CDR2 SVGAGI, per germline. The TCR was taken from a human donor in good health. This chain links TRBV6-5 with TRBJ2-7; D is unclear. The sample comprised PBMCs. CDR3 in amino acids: CASSYSPDPFANEQYF. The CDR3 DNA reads TGTGCCAGCAGTTACTCGCCTGATCCCTTCGCGAACGAGCAGTACTTC.